The table lists the clone carrying this T cell receptor (gamma chain) with a few counts. No antigen is known for it. The TRG library came from 200 ng of biopsy DNA amplified with LymphoTrack primers. TCRdb reprocessed the multiplex PCR reads through CATT. This sample carries fewer than 550 gamma-chain clones, 45% to 65% of them seen once, and the ten largest clones take around 36%. Losses at the gene ends were 8 bases for V and 5 bases for J; bases not matched to a gene: 10. The CDR3 spans 13 residues. Genomic DNA came from ten approximately 4.8-µm formalin-fixed paraffin-embedded scrolls per case. These data are taken from a study of intestinal T cells in coeliac disease. General study findings and limits: With TRG, 85% to 95% of biopsies (about 95% of the roughly 54) were classified correctly.

The TCR comes from a human donor who served as a control with a normal duodenal biopsy, not a healthy volunteer. This chain links TRGV10 with TRGJ1 or TRGJ2. TRGV10 is an ORF for which the function is uncertain. Sequencing was performed on a duodenal biopsy. The CDR3 DNA is TGTGCTGCGTGGGATTGGCCGCATTATAAGAAACTCTTT. It translates to CAAWDWPHYKKLF.